This entry concerns a single T cell receptor beta chain. In this sample, this clone turned up many times. Its recognized antigen is unknown. No base qualities exist here, and no much larger clone lies one base off it. This sample is part of a study of CD8+ T cells in alopecia areata (dated by TCRdb to about 2018). A note on the overall study: High-throughput TCRbeta sequencing was used to examine T cell clonal expansion in alopecia areata in both the C3H/HeJ mouse model and human patients. Human TCRbeta sequencing covered scalp tissue and sorted CD4+ and CD8+ peripheral blood T cells from patchy and totalis/universalis alopecia areata patients and healthy controls. TCRbeta CDR3 regions were amplified by immunoSEQ multiplex PCR using 35 Vbeta forward and 13 Jbeta reverse primers. Scalp clonality was compared among normal scalp (n=4), patchy alopecia areata scalp (n=8), and alopecia totalis/universalis scalp (n=8). The RNA source kit depended on sample type: the PAXgene miRNA kit for fixed scalp, the miRNeasy kit for PBMCs, and the RNeasy kit for mouse skin.

The receptor library was made with the immunoSEQ multiplex PCR assay. To provide template for TCR sequencing, every sample had RNA extracted and reverse transcribed into cDNA. First-strand cDNA was synthesized with SuperScript III using a 2:1 mix of oligo-dT and random hexamers. A synthetic immune receptor repertoire was used to gauge amplification bias, and whatever bias remained was removed computationally. Processing in the source paper ran as follows. After raw reads were preprocessed to remove errors, the CDR3 was defined following IMGT conventions as running from the conserved cysteine to phenylalanine. Clonality was computed by normalizing Shannon entropy by log2 of the number of productive unique TCRs and subtracting the result from 1. CD4 or CD8 identity of scalp clones was inferred by cross-referencing scalp TCRbeta sequences with sorted blood CD4 and CD8 repertoires. This immuneACCESS table, as held by TCRdb, lists in-frame sequences with V and J called but not all clones. Of the missing ones, under half trace to an unresolved V gene in checked studies; the others have no known cause. The D gene and trimming were derived from the DNA, and the V and J assignments and clone size from that table. Here the sample has 85,000 to 110,000 clones; approximately 58% occur a single time. The top ten clonotypes cover roughly 8.8% of the sample.

As encoded in the germline V gene, CDR1 is MDHEN while CDR2 is SYDVKM. CDR3 length: 14 amino acids, cysteine to phenylalanine. The read is trimmed to its CDR3 DNA, 42 bases read in frame from base 1. Clipping removes 4 bases from V and 6 bases from J, with 8 as the unmatched junction base count. The investigation overall reported the following: Compared with mice, TCR sequences shared between patients were less clear, possibly partly because of HLA diversity across the patient population. Unlike mouse skin, which is dominated by gammadelta T cells, normal human skin has resident alphabeta T cells that are also sequenced, and this complicates analysis of the scalp TCR repertoire. Lesional scalp, especially in alopecia totalis/universalis, showed higher clonality and more expanded CD8+ clones than normal scalp, suggesting antigenic drive.

PBMCs were isolated by density centrifugation and stained for CD3, CD4 and CD8, and CD4+ and CD8+ T cells were sorted on a FACSAria. Unaffected controls provided scalp biopsies and blood samples. The rearranged chain carries TRBV28 and TRBJ2-7, with TRBD1 matching 8 junction bases. The sample was CD4+ T cells sorted from blood. The sequence was collected from a human donor in good health. The DNA sequence is TGTGCCAGCAGTTCCGGACAGGGTCGAGGCGAGCAGTACTTC. This yields the protein CASSSGQGRGEQYF.